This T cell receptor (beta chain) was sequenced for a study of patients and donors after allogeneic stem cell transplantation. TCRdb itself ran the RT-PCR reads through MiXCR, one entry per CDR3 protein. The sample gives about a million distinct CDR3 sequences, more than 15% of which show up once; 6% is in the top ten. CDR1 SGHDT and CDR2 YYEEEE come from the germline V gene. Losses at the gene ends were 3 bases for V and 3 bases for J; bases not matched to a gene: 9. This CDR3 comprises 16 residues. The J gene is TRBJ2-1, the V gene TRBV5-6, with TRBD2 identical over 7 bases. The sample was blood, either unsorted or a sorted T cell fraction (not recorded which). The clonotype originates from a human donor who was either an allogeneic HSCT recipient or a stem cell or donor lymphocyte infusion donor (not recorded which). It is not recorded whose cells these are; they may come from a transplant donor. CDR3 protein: CASSSRSGAGYNEQFF. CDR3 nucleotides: TGTGCCAGCAGCTCTCGAAGCGGGGCGGGCTACAATGAGCAGTTCTTC.